Shown below are 24 T cell receptor beta chains from a single sample sequenced in a study of shared clonotypes between healthy human individuals. The data were produced by immunoSEQ multiplex PCR, yet TCRdb's version contains in-frame clones alone and is incomplete. The top ten hold 0.39% of the sample, which has a few million clones, more than 80% seen once. Sequenced sample: naive CD4+ T cells from PBMCs. The subset is: CD45RA+ positively selected. Receptors were obtained from a man aged 18 to 30 in good health. Some clones in this sample may be carry-over from other donors' samples.

This sequence joins TRBV5-6 and TRBJ1-5; D is possibly TRBD1 (5 bases). Germline loops: CDR1 SGHDT, CDR2 YYEEEE. Trimming pared 4 bases from V and 7 bases from J, leaving 18 bases between. The CDR3 totals 15 residues. The CDR3 protein is CASSAGSREGQPQHF. In nucleotides, the CDR3 is TGTGCCAGCAGCGCCGGGAGCAGGGAAGGGCAGCCCCAGCATTTT.

The genes are TRBV18 and TRBJ2-5; perhaps TRBD2 as D (5 bases). Trimming shortened V by 3 bases and J by 2 bases, and 13 bases separated the two germline ends. The CDR3 contains 15 residues. The germline V gene encodes CDR1 KGHSH and CDR2 LQKENI. The CDR3 region is CASSPQTGVQETQYF. CDR3 DNA: TGTGCCAGCTCACCGCAAACCGGGGTACAAGAGACCCAGTACTTC.

The chain recombines TRBV7-2 with TRBJ2-1, with TRBD2 identical over 8 bases. Germline-derived CDR1 and CDR2 are SGHTA and FQGNSA. This CDR3 contains 16 residues. The trim removed 7 bases at V and 0 bases at J, leaving 8 bases unmatched. This chain's CDR3 is CASTPSGRDSYNEQFF. The DNA for the CDR3 is TGTGCCAGCACCCCAAGCGGGAGAGACTCCTACAATGAGCAGTTCTTC.

A remark on this clone: At the DNA level, this CDR3 is encoded by other sequences in the same sample as well. The rearrangement links TRBV28 to TRBJ1-1, with unresolved D. The CDR3 totals 12 residues. V shed 6 bases and J shed 5 bases, with 10 bases lying between them. Germline CDR1 is MDHEN and CDR2 is SYDVKM. CDR3 DNA: TGTGCCAGCAGGGCGGGAAGGACTGAAGCTTTCTTT. Its protein product is CASRAGRTEAFF. Full variable domain (outside the CDR3, taken from reference TRBV28 and TRBJ1-1): DVKVTQSSRYLVKRTGEKVFLECVQDMDHENMFWYRQDPGLGLRLIYFSYDVKMKEKGDIPEGYSVSREKKERFSLILESASTNQTSMYLCASRAGRTEAFFGQGTRLTVV.

The chain has TRBV30 and TRBJ2-7; 12 nucleotides align to TRBD1. Germline loops: CDR1 GTSNPN, CDR2 SVGIG (reference sequence). Trimming took 0 bases from V and 4 from J; bases not matched to a gene: 7. CDR3 length equals 16 residues. DNA of the CDR3: TGTGCCTGGAGTGTATTTGGGACAGGGGGCTGGTACGAGCAGTACTTC. Protein product: CAWSVFGTGGWYEQYF.

The chain has TRBV5-1 and TRBJ1-2, with D tentatively TRBD1 (6 bases). The germline CDR1 and CDR2 sequences are SGHRS and YFSETQ. The V and J ends lost 7 bases and 3 bases respectively, with 19 bases between them. The CDR3 covers 15 residues. The CDR3 is CASALNGGRDYGYTF. The CDR3, as DNA: TGCGCCAGCGCCCTAAACGGGGGGCGCGACTATGGCTACACCTTC.

This rearrangement joins TRBV27 to TRBJ2-4, with TRBD1 as a possible D gene (6 bases). The ends were cut back, 1 base at V and 6 bases at J, with 10 bases in the middle. Germline V lookup: CDR1 MNHEY, CDR2 SMNVEV (reference sequence). The CDR3 spans 14 residues. CDR3 in DNA: TGTGCCAGCAGTTTATTGGGGGCCGGAAACATTCAGTACTTC. Translating it yields CASSLLGAGNIQYF.

V usage is TRBV15 and J usage is TRBJ2-3; D gene unclear. Trimming pared 3 bases from V and 1 base from J, leaving 11 bases between. This CDR3 region has 15 residues. Per germline, CDR1 LNHNV and CDR2 YYDKDF (reference sequence). The CDR3 loop reads CATSSAIYGTDTQYF. DNA of the CDR3: TGTGCCACCAGCAGCGCCATTTACGGCACAGATACGCAGTATTTT.

The rearrangement joins TRBV7-9 to TRBJ2-1, with no clear D. This CDR3 is 12 amino acids long. Germline lookup yields CDR1 SEHNR and CDR2 FQNEAQ (reference sequence). V dropped 8 bases and J dropped 0 bases, with 5 bases sitting between them. This CDR3 is CASLSSYNEQFF. In DNA form, the CDR3 reads TGTGCCAGCTTGAGCTCCTACAATGAGCAGTTCTTC.

The sample holds one count of this clone. The chain carries TRBV7-9 and TRBJ1-5; tentative D call: TRBD1 (6 bases). Trimming stripped 7 bases from V and 7 bases from J, with 14 bases between. Germline CDR1 reads SEHNR; CDR2 reads FQNEAQ (reference sequence). CDR3 size: 13 residues. CDR3 bases: TGTGCCAGCACCAAGGGGGGGGACCAGCCCCAGCATTTT. It is translated as CASTKGGDQPQHF.

This chain joins TRBV9 and TRBJ1-3, with D unresolved. Germline assignment: CDR1 SGDLS and CDR2 YYNGEE. V shed 4 bases and J shed 2 bases, with 13 bases lying between them. The CDR3 spans 15 residues. Here the CDR3 reads CASSLQGTPGNTIYF. The CDR3 DNA follows: TGTGCCAGCAGCCTACAAGGTACTCCTGGAAACACCATATATTTT.

Comment on this clone: The sample contains more than one DNA sequence encoding this CDR3. The V and J genes are TRBV5-1 and TRBJ2-1; perhaps TRBD1 as D (5 bases). The length of the CDR3 is 13 residues. Germline assignment: CDR1 SGHRS and CDR2 YFSETQ. V lost 4 bases and J lost 3, with 8 bases in between. CDR3 in amino acids: CASSPGIYNEQFF. The DNA of the CDR3 is TGCGCCAGCAGCCCAGGGATCTACAATGAGCAGTTCTTC.

The chain couples TRBV9 to TRBJ2-5, with TRBD1 as a possible D gene (6 bases). This CDR3 has 15 amino acids. Germline CDR1 SGDLS, CDR2 YYNGEE. V lost 4 bases and J lost 4, with 17 bases in between. The CDR3 coding sequence is TGTGCCAGCAGCCCTCGTACAGGGCGTGGAGAGACCCAGTACTTC. It codes for CASSPRTGRGETQYF.

This clone was observed once. V and J are TRBV5-1 and TRBJ1-1, with D perhaps TRBD1 (5 bases). The CDR3 totals 14 residues. Germline values: CDR1 SGHRS, CDR2 YFSETQ. The V end lost 5 bases, the J end lost 4 bases, and 15 bases lay between the germline ends. The CDR3 is CASREGRGTTEAFF. CDR3 DNA sequence: TGCGCCAGCAGGGAGGGACGGGGGACCACTGAAGCTTTCTTT.

This clone turned up a few times. The chain joins TRBV2 to TRBJ1-1; D not certain. Germline V gives CDR1 SNHLY, CDR2 FYNNEI. The CDR3 loop spans 15 amino acids. V was trimmed by 6 bases and J by 1 base, leaving 15 bases between them. CDR3 DNA: TGTGCCAGCAGGTCTACCGGATTAGGGAACACTGAAGCTTTCTTT. Translated: CASRSTGLGNTEAFF.

The CDR3 DNA sequence: TGTGCCAGCAGCTTCTCTCCTCCTGCAACTAATGAAAAACTGTTTTTT. Its translation: CASSFSPPATNEKLFF. The rearrangement uses TRBV11-3 and TRBJ1-4; no definite D call. Germline assignment: CDR1 SGHNT and CDR2 YENEEA. The CDR3 is made up of 16 amino acids. V was cut by 3 bases and J by 0 bases, with 11 bases left in between.

This chain connects TRBV4-3 to TRBJ2-6; 10 bases line up with TRBD1. Germline CDR1 reads LGHNA; CDR2 reads YSLEER. The CDR3 has 17 residues. Unmatched junction bases numbered 3, after V lost 0 bases and J lost 4 bases. The CDR3 DNA sequence: TGCGCCAGCAGCCAAGAAAGGACAGGGGGAGGGGCCAACGTCCTGACTTTC. Its protein product is CASSQERTGGGANVLTF.

The V call is TRBV12-5, the J call TRBJ2-2; TRBD1 aligns across 12 bases. Germline V gene data show CDR1 as LGHNT and CDR2 as FRNRAP. The CDR3 covers 21 residues. V lost 3 bases and J lost 2; bases outside the gene matches: 16. This chain's CDR3 is CASGFSPAGQGALANTGELFF. The DNA for the CDR3 is TGTGCTAGTGGTTTTTCCCCCGCGGGACAGGGGGCTCTGGCAAACACCGGGGAGCTGTTTTTT.

This clone has only one observation. The chain uses TRBV29-1 and TRBJ2-2; 8 bases map to TRBD2. In germline, CDR1 is SQVTM, CDR2 ANQGSEA. V shed 1 base, J shed 5 bases, and the junction held 9 bases outside the gene matches. The CDR3 contains 16 residues. The CDR3 coding sequence is TGCAGCGTTGAAGGAGCCGGTAGCGGGGTTACCGGGGAGCTGTTTTTT. Translation: CSVEGAGSGVTGELFF.

The genes are TRBV7-2 and TRBJ2-7, with 9 bases identical to TRBD2. The CDR3 length is 16 residues. Losses at the gene ends were 5 bases for V and 10 bases for J; bases not matched to a gene: 18. Germline CDR1 is SGHTA and CDR2 is FQGNSA. CDR3 sequence reads: CASSAGGANFVLVQYF. In nucleotides, the CDR3 is TGTGCCAGCAGCGCGGGGGGGGCGAATTTTGTGCTGGTTCAGTACTTC.

The chain links TRBV27 to TRBJ2-3; D call uncertain. The CDR3 is made up of 15 amino acids. Germline V gene data show CDR1 as MNHEY and CDR2 as SMNVEV (reference sequence). The V end was cut by 0 bases, the J end by 0 bases, with 7 bases between. CDR3 in amino acids: CASSLSRASTDTQYF. In nucleotides, the CDR3 is TGTGCCAGCAGTTTATCAAGGGCCAGCACAGATACGCAGTATTTT.

This clone showed up just once. The CDR3 bases are TGTGCCAGCAGTTCGGACGATTGGGGCCAGTACTTC. Protein: CASSSDDWGQYF. The rearrangement uses TRBV28 and TRBJ2-5; D call uncertain. There are 12 residues in the CDR3. Germline CDR1 and CDR2: MDHEN and SYDVKM. Trimming removed 4 bases at V and 10 bases at J, with 13 bases between.

This clone was observed a single time. The chain has TRBV7-3 and TRBJ2-3; the match to TRBD2 covers 12 bases. V was pared by 5 bases and J by 2 bases, with 5 bases of the junction left unmatched. CDR3 length: 16 residues. Looked up from germline, CDR1 is SGHTA and CDR2 is FQGTGA. The CDR3 is CASSVTSGRYTDTQYF. Written as DNA, the CDR3 is TGTGCCAGCAGCGTGACTAGCGGGAGATACACAGATACGCAGTATTTT.

This clone has only a few counts. The V call is TRBV18, the J call TRBJ1-5; perhaps TRBD1 as D (5 bases). The CDR3 length is 16 residues. V shed 6 bases and J shed 2 bases, with 17 bases lying between them. Germline-derived CDR1 and CDR2 are KGHSH and LQKENI. CDR3 bases: TGTGCCAGCTCTCTTACAGGAGGCAACGGCAATCAGCCCCAGCATTTT. Translating it yields CASSLTGGNGNQPQHF.